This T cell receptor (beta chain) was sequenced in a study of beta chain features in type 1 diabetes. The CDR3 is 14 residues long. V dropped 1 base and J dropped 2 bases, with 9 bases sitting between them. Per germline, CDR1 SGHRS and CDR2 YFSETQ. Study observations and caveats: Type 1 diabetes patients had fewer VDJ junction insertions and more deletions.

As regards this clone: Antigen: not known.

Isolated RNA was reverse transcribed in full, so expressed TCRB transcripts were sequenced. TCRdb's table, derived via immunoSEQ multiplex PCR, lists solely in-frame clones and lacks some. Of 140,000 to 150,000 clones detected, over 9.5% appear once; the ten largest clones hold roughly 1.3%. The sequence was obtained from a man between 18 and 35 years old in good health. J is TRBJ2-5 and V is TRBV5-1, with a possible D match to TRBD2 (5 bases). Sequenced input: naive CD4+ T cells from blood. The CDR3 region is CASSLQRGQETQYF. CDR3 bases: TGCGCCAGCAGCTTGCAACGCGGGCAAGAGACCCAGTACTTC.